This T cell receptor beta chain was sequenced for a study of blood T cell repertoires in COVID-19. Study-level information: Collection of acute and convalescent COVID-19 samples took place in the United States, Italy and Spain. Sample material is recorded as cDNA or gDNA derived from T cells, B-cell-depleted T cells, or PBMCs.

In the original processing: Reference gene primers were amplified, and this amplification served to estimate nucleated cell counts. Using immunoSEQ multiplex PCR, the repertoire was profiled, and TCRdb retains in-frame clones only, with some absent. V and J calls and clone size are copied from that table; D and trimming were computed from the DNA. The sample comprises about 130,000 clones, 84% of which are singletons, and 44% rests with the top ten. Germline values: CDR1 SGDLS, CDR2 YYNGEE. Trimming took 0 bases from V and 3 from J, leaving 11 bases between them. The length of the CDR3 is 15 residues.

This clonotype originated in a human donor in a cohort sampled during active COVID-19. V usage is TRBV9 and J usage is TRBJ2-3, with D possibly matching TRBD2 (5 bases). Sequencing input: peripheral blood. The CDR3 loop is CASSVGGRGTDTQYF. The CDR3 nucleotides are TGTGCCAGCAGCGTAGGCGGTCGGGGAACAGATACGCAGTATTTT. Together with reference TRBV9 and TRBJ2-3, the CDR3 gives the full variable domain: DSGVTQTPKHLITATGQRVTLRCSPRSGDLSVYWYQQSLDQGLQFLIQYYNGEERAKGNILERFSAQQFPDLHSELNLSSLELGDSALYFCASSVGGRGTDTQYFGPGTRLTVL.